This T cell receptor (beta chain) was observed in a study of blood T cell repertoires in COVID-19. For the study at large: Samples came from the United States, Italy and Spain, spanning acute and convalescent COVID-19.

Original processing methods: Estimates of nucleated cell counts were drawn from the amplification of reference gene primers. Produced via immunoSEQ multiplex PCR; TCRdb's table is partial and in-frame only. The DNA gave D and trimming, while V, J and clone size come from that table. The repertoire consists of around 140,000 clones, with 88% occurring once and the leading ten covering 1.8%. CDR3 size: 13 residues. Trimming removed 5 bases at V and 6 bases at J, with 10 bases between. CDR1 is LNHDA and CDR2 is SQIVND in the germline V gene (reference sequence). The chain carries TRBV19 and TRBJ2-2; D may be TRBD1 (5 bases). This sequence originates from a man between 65 and 85 years old with acute or convalescent COVID-19. Source material: peripheral blood. The DNA of the CDR3 is TGTGCCAGTAGTTTGGGGCCGGCCGGGGAGCTGTTTTTT. It encodes CASSLGPAGELFF.